Following are 24 T cell receptor beta chains from one sample sequenced in a study of T cell responses to AZD1222 COVID-19 vaccine. Sequencing was performed with immunoSEQ multiplex PCR; in TCRdb, only in-frame clones are kept and a portion is missing. This sample carries 70,000 to 95,000 clones, just over 85% of them seen once, and the ten largest clones take roughly 6%. This specimen was peripheral blood, taken 28 days after the second AZD1222 dose. These receptor sequences come from an adult who received the AZD1222 COVID-19 vaccine.

The gene calls are TRBV5-1 and TRBJ2-7, with D uncertain. CDR1 SGHRS and CDR2 YFSETQ come from the germline V gene. The CDR3 covers 14 residues. V was pared by 1 base and J by 0 bases, with 8 bases between. The CDR3 loop is CASSLQVLSYEQYF. The CDR3, as DNA: TGCGCCAGCAGCTTGCAAGTCCTCTCCTACGAGCAGTACTTC.

This rearrangement joins TRBV20-1 to TRBJ1-5; D is unresolved. This CDR3 region has 11 residues. Germline-derived CDR1 and CDR2 are DFQATT and SNEGSKA (reference sequence). With 3 bases removed from V and 6 bases from J, the gap between germline ends came to 6 bases. In nucleotides, the CDR3 is TGCAGTGCTAGCTCTGGTCAGCCCCAGCATTTT. Its protein product is CSASSGQPQHF.

The chain uses TRBV7-8 and TRBJ2-7; the match to TRBD1 covers 9 bases. Germline CDR1 SGHVS, CDR2 FQNEAQ. The trim removed 0 bases at V and 5 bases at J, leaving 5 bases unmatched. The length of the CDR3 is 15 residues. CDR3 DNA: TGTGCCAGCAGCTTAGCGAGGGACAGGGCGCACGAGCAGTACTTC. It codes for CASSLARDRAHEQYF.

This clone has a handful of counts. V usage is TRBV7-2 and J usage is TRBJ2-5; 8 bases align to TRBD1. Looked up from germline, CDR1 is SGHTA and CDR2 is FQGNSA. This CDR3 is 15 amino acids long. Trimming removed 4 bases from V and 7 bases from J; junction bases left unmatched: 11. CDR3: CASSSGQGGIVTQYF. In nucleotides, the CDR3 is TGTGCCAGCAGCTCCGGACAGGGTGGAATAGTGACCCAGTACTTC.

The rearrangement uses TRBV7-2 and TRBJ1-6, with a tentative D call TRBD1 (5 bases). CDR1 is SGHTA and CDR2 is FQGNSA in the germline V gene. V shed 1 base and J shed 0 bases, with 7 bases lying between them. The CDR3 has 16 residues. CDR3 sequence: CASSLEGSSYNSPLHF. The CDR3 nucleotides read TGTGCCAGCAGCTTAGAGGGGAGCTCCTATAATTCACCCCTCCACTTT.

This chain connects TRBV30 to TRBJ1-6; D not resolved. Trimming pared 1 base from V and 6 bases from J, leaving 10 bases between. Germline assignment: CDR1 GTSNPN and CDR2 SVGIG (reference sequence). CDR3 length equals 14 residues. The CDR3 here is CAWSAGFSNSPLHF. The CDR3 DNA follows: TGTGCCTGGAGTGCCGGGTTCAGTAATTCACCCCTCCACTTT.

The chain combines TRBV7-2 with TRBJ2-1; 14 bases are a match to TRBD2. CDR1 is SGHTA, CDR2 FQGNSA, per germline. This CDR3 comprises 15 residues. The J segment lost 8 bases and the V segment lost 5 bases, leaving 5 bases of the junction unmatched. CDR3 region: CASSPPGLAGDEQFF. The DNA for the CDR3 is TGTGCCAGCAGCCCCCCGGGACTAGCGGGAGATGAGCAGTTCTTC. The whole variable domain, filled in from reference TRBV7-2 and TRBJ2-1, reads GAGVSQSPSNKVTEKGKDVELRCDPISGHTALYWYRQSLGQGLEFLIYFQGNSAPDKSGLPSDRFSAERTGGSVSTLTIQRTQQEDSAVYLCASSPPGLAGDEQFFGPGTRLTVL.

The genes are TRBV7-6 and TRBJ2-3, with D perhaps matching TRBD2 (6 bases). The germline V gene encodes CDR1 SGHVS and CDR2 FNYEAQ. This CDR3 has 15 amino acids. Deletions cut 6 bases from V and 0 bases from J, with 13 bases between. CDR3 in amino acids: CASRPGGASTDTQYF. The DNA for the CDR3 is TGTGCCAGCAGACCTGGCGGGGCTAGCACAGATACGCAGTATTTT.

The chain couples TRBV7-2 to TRBJ2-1; the D gene is possibly TRBD1 (5 bases). This CDR3 contains 15 residues. Between the trimmed V and J ends, which lost 5 bases and 4 bases, there was a span of 15 bases. Germline CDR1 is SGHTA and CDR2 is FQGNSA. Here the CDR3 reads CASSLSYDSYNEQFF. CDR3 sequence (DNA): TGTGCCAGCAGCCTCTCTTACGACAGTTACAATGAGCAGTTCTTC.

The V and J genes are TRBV19 and TRBJ2-7; D is possibly TRBD2 (8 bases). V gave up 5 bases and J gave up 0 bases, with 17 bases separating them. Looked up from germline, CDR1 is LNHDA and CDR2 is SQIVND (reference sequence). The CDR3 is 16 residues long. CDR3 nucleotide sequence: TGTGCCAGTAGTCCGGGAGGGGGCAGGGCCTCCTACGAGCAGTACTTC. Its protein is CASSPGGGRASYEQYF.

The rearrangement joins TRBV6-1 to TRBJ1-4; D possibly corresponds to TRBD1 (5 bases). This CDR3 contains 16 residues. Germline CDR1 MNHNS, CDR2 SASEGT. The germline V and J ends were trimmed by 4 bases and 4 bases, with 16 bases remaining between them. CDR3 DNA sequence: TGTGCCAGCAGTGTTATGGGCAGGGCGGGTAATGAAAAACTGTTTTTT. Amino acids: CASSVMGRAGNEKLFF.

The V call is TRBV4-2, the J call TRBJ2-7; TRBD2 agrees at 8 bases. CDR3 size: 15 residues. V dropped 4 bases and J dropped 2; count of bases not matched to a gene: 7. Germline V gives CDR1 LGHNA, CDR2 YNFKEQ. The chain's CDR3 is CASSPRLATAYEQYF. Here the CDR3 DNA reads TGTGCCAGCAGCCCGCGACTAGCGACTGCCTACGAGCAGTACTTC.

The chain joins TRBV19 to TRBJ2-2; the match to TRBD2 covers 8 bases. CDR1 and CDR2 from the germline V gene are LNHDA and SQIVND (reference sequence). The CDR3 length is 13 residues. J was trimmed by 4 bases and V by 9 bases; bases with no gene match: 4. CDR3 sequence: CASSGGPTGELFF. In nucleotides, the CDR3 is TGTGCCAGCAGCGGGGGACCCACCGGGGAGCTGTTTTTT.

The chain is built from TRBV3-1 (or the pseudogene TRBV3-2) and TRBJ1-4; 10 bases fit TRBD1. The CDR3 is 19 amino acids. The ends lost 4 bases at V and 3 bases at J; junction bases unmatched: 14. The germline V gene encodes CDR1 LGHDT and CDR2 YNNKEL (reference sequence). For the CDR3, the DNA is TGTGCCAGCAGCCCGACTAGAAGACAGGGGGCTAGAGCTAATGAAAAACTGTTTTTT. It codes for CASSPTRRQGARANEKLFF.

The chain combines TRBV12-3 or TRBV12-4 with TRBJ2-1; D unresolved. V lost 6 bases and J 6 bases, leaving 12 bases between the germline ends. The CDR3 spans 13 residues. CDR3 sequence reads: CASSNNWGNEQFF. CDR3 sequence (DNA): TGTGCCAGCAGCAATAATTGGGGCAATGAGCAGTTCTTC.

The rearrangement uses TRBV10-2 and TRBJ2-7; D is undetermined. The length of the CDR3 is 13 residues. V lost 8 bases and J 0 bases, leaving 11 bases between the germline ends. Per the germline V gene, CDR1 is WSHSY and CDR2 is SAAADI. The chain's CDR3 is CASQDGSSYEQYF. CDR3 DNA: TGCGCCAGCCAAGACGGAAGCTCCTACGAGCAGTACTTC.

The chain uses TRBV28 and TRBJ1-4, with TRBD1 matching 9 bases. Per germline, CDR1 MDHEN and CDR2 SYDVKM. This CDR3 region has 17 residues. The ends lost 4 bases at V and 5 bases at J; junction bases unmatched: 11. CDR3 nucleotides: TGTGCCAGCAGTTCCCCGGGACAGGGAAGTCCCAATGAAAAACTGTTTTTT. Amino acid sequence: CASSSPGQGSPNEKLFF.

The chain links TRBV5-1 to TRBJ2-5; possibly TRBD2 for D (6 bases). V dropped 6 bases and J dropped 3 bases, with 9 bases sitting between them. The CDR3 covers 12 residues. Germline CDR1 is SGHRS and CDR2 is YFSETQ. In DNA, the CDR3 is TGCGCCAGCACGGGAGTCGAAGAGACCCAGTACTTC. As protein: CASTGVEETQYF. Full variable domain (rest looked up from reference TRBV5-1 and TRBJ2-5): KAGVTQTPRYLIKTRGQQVTLSCSPISGHRSVSWYQQTPGQGLQFLFEYFSETQRNKGNFPGRFSGRQFSNSRSEMNVSTLELGDSALYLCASTGVEETQYFGPGTRLLVL.

The V and J genes are TRBV7-9 and TRBJ2-1, with 10 nucleotides matching TRBD1. Germline V CDR1 and CDR2: SEHNR, FQNEAQ (reference sequence). V shed 4 bases, J shed 6 bases, and the junction held 3 bases outside the gene matches. CDR3 length equals 14 residues. The CDR3 here is CASSSDRGSNEQFF. CDR3 in DNA: TGTGCCAGCAGCTCGGACAGGGGGAGCAATGAGCAGTTCTTC. Full variable domain (missing parts from reference TRBV7-9 and TRBJ2-1): DTGVSQNPRHKITKRGQNVTFRCDPISEHNRLYWYRQTLGQGPEFLTYFQNEAQLEKSRLLSDRFSAERPKGSFSTLEIQRTEQGDSAMYLCASSSDRGSNEQFFGPGTRLTVL.

V usage is TRBV5-1 and J usage is TRBJ2-3; 10 bases align to TRBD1. The length of the CDR3 is 14 residues. CDR1 and CDR2 (germline): SGHRS, YFSETQ. Losses at the gene ends were 5 bases for V and 5 bases for J; bases not matched to a gene: 5. The chain's CDR3 is CASRIGQGEDTQYF. The CDR3 DNA reads as TGCGCCAGCAGAATCGGACAGGGGGAAGATACGCAGTATTTT.

The rearrangement joins TRBV11-3 to TRBJ2-3; 9 bases agree with TRBD1. Looked up from germline, CDR1 is SGHNT and CDR2 is YENEEA. This CDR3 spans 14 amino acids. V was clipped by 1 base and J by 9 bases; unmatched bases: 5. CDR3: CASSLVRTGATQYF. In DNA, the CDR3 is TGTGCCAGCAGCTTAGTCCGGACAGGGGCAACGCAGTATTTT. The full variable domain, completed using reference TRBV11-3 and TRBJ2-3, is EAGVVQSPRYKIIEKKQPVAFWCNPISGHNTLYWYLQNLGQGPELLIRYENEEAVDDSQLPKDRFSAERLKGVDSTLKIQPAELGDSAVYLCASSLVRTGATQYFGPGTRLTVL.

This clone was counted a single time. The chain couples TRBV28 to TRBJ1-5, with 10 nucleotides matching TRBD1. The CDR3 has 16 residues. Germline CDR1 is MDHEN and CDR2 is SYDVKM. With 2 bases clipped from V and 3 bases from J, the junction kept 4 bases outside the gene matches. CDR3: CASSLGQGGNNQPQHF. CDR3 nucleotides: TGTGCCAGCAGTTTAGGACAGGGGGGGAACAATCAGCCCCAGCATTTT. The full variable domain, with the rest looked up from reference TRBV28 and TRBJ1-5, is DVKVTQSSRYLVKRTGEKVFLECVQDMDHENMFWYRQDPGLGLRLIYFSYDVKMKEKGDIPEGYSVSREKKERFSLILESASTNQTSMYLCASSLGQGGNNQPQHFGDGTRLSIL.

CDR3 sequence: CASSPSALAGTPYEQYF. The CDR3 DNA reads TGTGCCAGCAGCCCTTCCGCACTAGCGGGGACCCCCTACGAGCAGTACTTC. The rearrangement links TRBV7-3 to TRBJ2-7; TRBD2 matches 10 bases. Germline CDR1 and CDR2: SGHTA and FQGTGA. After removal of 5 bases from V and 2 bases from J, the junction contained 12 bases not matched to a gene. This CDR3 has 17 amino acids.

This clone was observed a single time. The chain uses TRBV3-1 (or the pseudogene TRBV3-2) and TRBJ1-6, with D uncertain. CDR3 length equals 14 residues. With 0 bases removed from V and 6 bases from J, the gap between germline ends came to 6 bases. Germline V gene sequence: CDR1 LGHDT, CDR2 YNNKEL (reference sequence). The CDR3 protein is CASSQDVSNSPLHF. The CDR3, as DNA: TGTGCCAGCAGCCAAGACGTCTCTAATTCACCCCTCCACTTT.